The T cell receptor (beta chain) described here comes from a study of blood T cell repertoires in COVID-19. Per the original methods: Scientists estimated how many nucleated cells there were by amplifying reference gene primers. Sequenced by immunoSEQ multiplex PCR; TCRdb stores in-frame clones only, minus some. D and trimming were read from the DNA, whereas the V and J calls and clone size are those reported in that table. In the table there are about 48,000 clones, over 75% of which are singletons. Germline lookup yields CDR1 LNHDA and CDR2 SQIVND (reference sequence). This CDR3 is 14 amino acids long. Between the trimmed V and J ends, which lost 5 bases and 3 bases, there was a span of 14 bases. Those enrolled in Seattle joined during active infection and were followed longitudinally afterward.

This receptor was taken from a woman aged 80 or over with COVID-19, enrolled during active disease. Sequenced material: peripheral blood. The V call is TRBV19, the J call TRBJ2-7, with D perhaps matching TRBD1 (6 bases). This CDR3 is CASSVPGGHYEQYF. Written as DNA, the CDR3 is TGTGCCAGTAGTGTCCCTGGGGGACACTACGAGCAGTACTTC. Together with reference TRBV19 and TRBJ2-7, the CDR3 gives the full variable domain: DGGITQSPKYLFRKEGQNVTLSCEQNLNHDAMYWYRQDPGQGLRLIYYSQIVNDFQKGDIAEGYSVSREKKESFPLTVTSAQKNPTAFYLCASSVPGGHYEQYFGPGTRLTVT.